This T cell receptor beta chain was profiled in a study of T cells generated in artificial thymic organoids. This clonotype ranks as medium-sized (0.01 to 0.1%). Its matching antigen is unknown. Organoids aggregated human HSPCs with DLL1-transduced murine MS5 stromal cells. FACS-sorted CD34+CD3- hematopoietic stem and progenitor cells, with residual T cells removed, seeded the organoids. Serum-free RB27 medium with FLT3L, IL-7 and ascorbic acid grew organoids. TCRalpha and TCRbeta libraries were amplified separately by semi-nested PCR with TRAC or TRBC reverse primers. MiXCR was run by TCRdb on the 5' RACE reads, yielding one entry per CDR3 protein. This table has roughly 5,100 distinct CDR3 sequences, around 25% appearing once. The germline V gene encodes CDR1 SGHRS and CDR2 YFSETQ. Trimming left V 2 bases short and J 0 bases short, with 10 bases between. This CDR3 is built from 15 residues.

This TCR was sampled from a human donor who gave cord blood stem cells for thymic organoid culture, a cardiac surgery patient who gave postnatal thymus, or a blood donor (not recorded which). The V and J genes are TRBV5-1 and TRBJ2-3, with a tentative D call TRBD2 (5 bases). The sample was naive CD8+ T cells grown in artificial thymic organoids from cord blood stem and progenitor cells. This sample's subset: CD3+TCRalphabeta+CD8SP T cells; for blood, CD45RO-CCR7+ naive CD8+ T cells. The CDR3 loop is CASSFLAASTDTQYF. The CDR3 DNA follows: TGCGCCAGCAGCTTCCTAGCAGCTAGCACAGATACGCAGTATTTT.